This entry lists 14 T cell receptor beta chains sequenced from one sample in a study of human T cells and chemical hapten exposure. Time point meaning: pre-sensitization, week 0. Treatment specified: therapeutic diphenylcyclopropenone sensitization with weekly scalp DPC. TCRdb itself ran the RACE reads through MiXCR, one entry per CDR3 protein. The sample holds tens of thousands of distinct CDR3 sequences, over 9.5% seen once. This material consisted of whole blood, taken in connection with sensitization to the hapten diphenylcyclopropenone (DPC). These receptors all stem from a man younger than 40 with alopecia areata. Some clones in this sample may be carry-over from other donors' samples.

This clonotype has ten or more counts. The rearrangement links TRBV18 to TRBJ1-6, with a tentative D call TRBD1 (6 bases). The V end lost 2 bases, the J end lost 0 bases, and 14 bases lay between the germline ends. This CDR3 has 18 amino acids. Germline values: CDR1 KGHSH, CDR2 LQKENI. CDR3 nucleotides: TGTGCCAGCTCACCAATACAGGGCTCGAGCTCCTATAATTCACCCCTCCACTTT. This gives the protein CASSPIQGSSSYNSPLHF.

In its sample, this clonotype was seen a few times. The gene calls are TRBV7-9 and TRBJ2-7; D is perhaps TRBD1 or TRBD2 (6 bases each). This CDR3 contains 14 residues. Trimming removed 5 bases from V and 2 bases from J, with 13 bases in between. Germline assignment: CDR1 SEHNR and CDR2 FQNEAQ (reference sequence). The CDR3 protein is CASSHRDSAYEQYF. The CDR3 DNA reads as TGTGCCAGCAGCCACAGGGACTCAGCCTACGAGCAGTACTTC.

This clonotype was found many times. V usage is TRBV12-5 and J usage is TRBJ2-2; D not certain. Trimming removed 6 bases at V and 5 bases at J, with 7 bases between. The CDR3 has 12 residues. Germline assignment: CDR1 LGHNT and CDR2 FRNRAP. As DNA, the CDR3 is TGTGCTAGTGGGATTGGGACCGGGGAGCTGTTTTTT. Protein product: CASGIGTGELFF.

In its sample, this clonotype was seen many times. The V call is TRBV9, the J call TRBJ1-1; D unresolved. The germline V gene encodes CDR1 SGDLS and CDR2 YYNGEE. CDR3 size: 11 residues. Trimming left V 4 bases short and J 5 bases short, with 6 bases between. CDR3 bases: TGTGCCAGCAGCCCCACAACTGAAGCTTTCTTT. It yields the protein CASSPTTEAFF.

This clonotype was recorded a few times. The chain employs TRBV11-3 and TRBJ1-1; D not resolved. The CDR3 is 15 residues long. Germline lookup yields CDR1 SGHNT and CDR2 YENEEA. The V gene lost 1 base and the J gene lost 3 bases, with 12 bases spanning the gap. The chain's CDR3 is CASSLGAGLDTEAFF. The CDR3 DNA reads as TGTGCCAGCAGCTTAGGGGCAGGTTTGGACACTGAAGCTTTCTTT.

This clonotype has only a few counts. The chain employs TRBV27 and TRBJ1-1; 7 bases are a match to TRBD1. CDR3 size: 15 residues. From germline, CDR1 is MNHEY and CDR2 SMNVEV (reference sequence). V lost 3 bases and J lost 7; bases outside the gene matches: 11. The CDR3: CASSFEGAQGHEAFF. CDR3 DNA: TGTGCCAGCAGTTTTGAGGGCGCACAGGGGCATGAAGCTTTCTTT.

V is TRBV28 and J is TRBJ2-3; D unclear. Trimming shortened V by 2 bases and J by 3 bases, and 12 bases separated the two germline ends. CDR1 MDHEN and CDR2 SYDVKM come from the germline V gene. This CDR3 is 15 amino acids long. CDR3 protein: CASSLLGAVTDTQYF. The CDR3 DNA reads TGTGCCAGCAGTTTACTGGGCGCGGTTACAGATACGCAGTATTTT.

This clonotype was seen at least ten times. The rearrangement joins TRBV29-1 to TRBJ1-1, with 7 bases lining up with TRBD1. V lost 3 bases, J lost 6 bases, and 4 bases stayed unmatched. The germline V gene encodes CDR1 SQVTM and CDR2 ANQGSEA. This CDR3 spans 12 amino acids. The CDR3 region has the DNA TGCAGCGTTGAGCGACAGGGCCCTGAAGCTTTCTTT. The encoded protein is CSVERQGPEAFF.

Ten or more counts support this clonotype. CDR3 amino acids: CASRGWGQTNTEAFF. CDR3 in DNA: TGCGCCAGCAGGGGGTGGGGACAGACGAACACTGAAGCTTTCTTT. The chain joins TRBV10-2 to TRBJ1-1; 7 bases fit TRBD1. With 6 bases clipped from V and 1 base from J, the junction kept 8 bases outside the gene matches. CDR3 size: 15 residues. Per germline, CDR1 WSHSY and CDR2 SAAADI.

This clonotype has ten or more counts. This chain uses TRBV11-3 with TRBJ1-1, with D perhaps matching TRBD1 (5 bases). This CDR3 contains 12 residues. Germline V lookup: CDR1 SGHNT, CDR2 YENEEA. Trimming removed 6 bases from V and 4 bases from J, with 9 bases in between. The CDR3 nucleotides are TGTGCCAGCAGGGGACGGTCCACTGAAGCTTTCTTT. Translation: CASRGRSTEAFF.

This clonotype was found many times. The chain links TRBV20-1 to TRBJ2-7, with 8 bases fitting TRBD2. J was trimmed by 3 bases and V by 5 bases; bases with no gene match: 6. CDR1 is DFQATT, CDR2 SNEGSKA, per germline (reference sequence). CDR3 length equals 13 residues. DNA for the CDR3: TGCAGTGCTCGGGGGGGGCCCATCTACGAGCAGTACTTC. Its protein is CSARGGPIYEQYF.

This clonotype was counted many times. The CDR3 region has the DNA TGTGCCAGCAGCGAAATGGACCTTGAGTACGAGCAGTACTTC. This codes for CASSEMDLEYEQYF. The chain employs TRBV11-2 and TRBJ2-7; D is unresolved. The germline CDR1 and CDR2 sequences are SGHAT and FQNNGV. V was pared by 5 bases and J by 4 bases, with 15 bases between. The CDR3 has 14 amino acids.

This clonotype was recorded many times. This chain connects TRBV20-1 to TRBJ2-7, with D tentatively TRBD1 or TRBD2 (5 bases each). This CDR3 is built from 14 residues. V dropped 1 base and J dropped 7 bases, with 17 bases sitting between them. The germline gives CDR1 DFQATT, CDR2 SNEGSKA (reference sequence). CDR3 amino acids: CSARGVAGSGEQYF. The CDR3 DNA sequence: TGCAGTGCTAGAGGGGTGGCAGGGAGTGGAGAGCAGTACTTC.

This clonotype has ten or more counts. The chain carries TRBV6-2 or TRBV6-3 and TRBJ2-4, with D perhaps TRBD2 (6 bases). CDR3 length equals 16 residues. Germline CDR1 MNHEY, CDR2 SVGEGT. Trimming pared 11 bases from V and 0 bases from J, leaving 20 bases between. CDR3 DNA sequence: TGTGCCTCCGCGGGCGGAGGGACCTTAGCCAAAAACATTCAGTACTTC. Its protein product is CASAGGGTLAKNIQYF.